The 16 T cell receptor beta chains below all came from one sample that was sequenced in a study of blood T cell repertoires in COVID-19. Libraries were prepared by immunoSEQ multiplex PCR; TCRdb keeps only in-frame clonotypes and omits some of them. The data show over 100,000 clones, with around 80% seen just once and nearly 0.85% held by the top ten. Source material: peripheral blood. The receptors shown here come from a woman between 70 and 85 years old with acute or convalescent COVID-19.

This clone was seen more than once but under ten times. CDR3 in amino acids: CASRSTGRDEQYF. In DNA, the CDR3 is TGTGCCAGCAGGTCGACAGGGAGAGACGAGCAGTACTTC. This rearrangement joins TRBV6-5 to TRBJ2-7; the match to TRBD1 covers 7 bases. The junction had 7 bases not matched to a gene; V was cut back by 6 bases and J by 5 bases. CDR3 length equals 13 residues. Per the germline V gene, CDR1 is MNHEY and CDR2 is SVGAGI.

Notes on this clone: Other DNA sequences in this sample translate to the same CDR3. The rearrangement links TRBV6-5 to TRBJ1-1, with D possibly being TRBD1 (5 bases). V was trimmed by 6 bases and J by 3 bases, leaving 5 bases between them. Germline V gene lookup returns CDR1 MNHEY and CDR2 SVGAGI. This CDR3 is built from 11 residues. The CDR3 loop is CASSRDTEAFF. Written as DNA, the CDR3 is TGTGCCAGCAGCAGGGACACTGAAGCTTTCTTT.

The chain joins TRBV5-6 to TRBJ1-1; TRBD1 might be the D (6 bases). Germline assignment: CDR1 SGHDT and CDR2 YYEEEE. The V gene lost 5 bases and the J gene lost 4 bases, with 18 bases spanning the gap. The CDR3 runs to 15 residues. The CDR3 reads CASSSGQTSSTEAFF. CDR3 coding DNA: TGTGCCAGCAGTTCTGGACAGACGTCGAGCACTGAAGCTTTCTTT.

V is TRBV7-3 and J is TRBJ2-2; perhaps TRBD1 as D (6 bases). Per germline, CDR1 SGHTA and CDR2 FQGTGA. Trimming removed 4 bases from V and 6 bases from J, with 9 bases in between. This CDR3 is built from 13 residues. The CDR3 region has the DNA TGTGCCAGCAGCTCCAGGGGATCCGGGGAGCTGTTTTTT. Protein: CASSSRGSGELFF.

V and J are TRBV19 and TRBJ1-1, with 10 positions matching TRBD1. CDR1 LNHDA and CDR2 SQIVND come from the germline V gene (reference sequence). The CDR3 spans 14 residues. V gave up 5 bases and J gave up 10 bases; unmatched junction bases: 10. The CDR3 sequence: CASSPSGTGVRAFF. The DNA of the CDR3 is TGTGCCAGTAGTCCCTCCGGGACAGGGGTCCGAGCTTTCTTT. The full variable domain, rest sourced from reference TRBV19 and TRBJ1-1, is DGGITQSPKYLFRKEGQNVTLSCEQNLNHDAMYWYRQDPGQGLRLIYYSQIVNDFQKGDIAEGYSVSREKKESFPLTVTSAQKNPTAFYLCASSPSGTGVRAFFGQGTRLTVV.

A few counts support this clone. The chain recombines TRBV5-1 with TRBJ1-2; D ambiguous. Germline-derived CDR1 and CDR2 are SGHRS and YFSETQ. V was clipped by 1 base and J by 3 bases, with 13 bases between them. The CDR3 totals 15 residues. CDR3 DNA sequence: TGCGCCAGCAGCTTGAACAGCTTGCCGGACTATGGCTACACCTTC. It specifies CASSLNSLPDYGYTF.

The chain carries TRBV18 and TRBJ1-1, with 9 bases aligning to TRBD1. CDR1 and CDR2 from the germline V gene are KGHSH and LQKENI. Trimming at V came to 3 bases and at J to 5 bases, leaving 7 bases not matched to a gene. The CDR3 totals 15 residues. Here the CDR3 reads CASSPRTGGETEAFF. The CDR3 coding sequence is TGTGCCAGCTCACCTCGAACAGGGGGCGAGACTGAAGCTTTCTTT. The full variable domain, in which reference TRBV18 and TRBJ1-1 provide the parts outside the CDR3, is NAGVMQNPRHLVRRRGQEARLRCSPMKGHSHVYWYRQLPEEGLKFMVYLQKENIIDESGMPKERFSAEFPKEGPSILRIQQVVRGDSAAYFCASSPRTGGETEAFFGQGTRLTVV.

The table lists this clone with a few counts. The V and J genes are TRBV9 and TRBJ1-1; D gene ambiguous. CDR1 is SGDLS, CDR2 YYNGEE, per germline. This CDR3 region has 14 residues. V lost 3 bases and J 5 bases, leaving 14 bases between the germline ends. The CDR3 DNA is TGTGCCAGCAGCGCCTTCACTGCTGGTACTGAAGCTTTCTTT. It codes for CASSAFTAGTEAFF. The variable domain in full, completed from reference TRBV9 and TRBJ1-1, reads DSGVTQTPKHLITATGQRVTLRCSPRSGDLSVYWYQQSLDQGLQFLIQYYNGEERAKGNILERFSAQQFPDLHSELNLSSLELGDSALYFCASSAFTAGTEAFFGQGTRLTVV.

This clone has a single count. The junction shows a germline mismatch at one end, possibly a read error. The chain has TRBV2 and TRBJ1-5; perhaps TRBD1 as D (5 bases). There are 15 residues in the CDR3. Germline V gene data show CDR1 as SNHLY and CDR2 as FYNNEI. CDR3 sequence: CASREDSGNWQPQHF. The CDR3 DNA follows: TGTGCCAGCAGAGAAGACTCAGGGAACTGGCAGCCCCAGCATTTT.

The V and J genes are TRBV21-1 and TRBJ2-7; the table's TRBD1 call for D was not verified on the DNA. TRBV21-1 has pseudogene status. The CDR3 is 12 amino acids. CDR3 coding DNA: TGTGCCAGCAGCAACGACAGGGACGAGCAGTACTTC. Translation: CASSNDRDEQYF.

The chain recombines TRBV19 with TRBJ1-5; 7 bases align to TRBD1. Looked up from germline, CDR1 is LNHDA and CDR2 is SQIVND (reference sequence). The CDR3 has 17 amino acids. The V and J ends lost 4 bases and 0 bases, in that order; junction bases with no gene match: 9. CDR3 protein: CASSTRQGPYSNQPQHF. The CDR3 DNA reads as TGTGCCAGTAGTACCCGACAGGGCCCATATAGCAATCAGCCCCAGCATTTT.

The chain uses TRBV24-1 and TRBJ1-2; a weak D match, TRBD1 (6 bases). V lost 7 bases, J lost 2 bases, and 28 bases lay in between. The CDR3 runs to 19 residues. CDR1 KGHDR and CDR2 SFDVKD come from the germline V gene. CDR3 sequence (DNA): TGTGCCACCAGAGTTTGCGGTCCGAGGGGTCCAGGGACAAACTATGGCTACACCTTC. Translation: CATRVCGPRGPGTNYGYTF.

V usage is TRBV7-3 and J usage is TRBJ2-5, with a tentative D call TRBD1 (5 bases). The CDR3 runs 14 residues. Trimming removed 4 bases at V and 1 base at J, with 10 bases between. Germline V gene lookup returns CDR1 SGHTA and CDR2 FQGTGA. CDR3 amino acids: CASSYSGAQETQYF. The CDR3 nucleotides read TGTGCCAGCAGCTATAGTGGGGCCCAAGAGACCCAGTACTTC.

The rearrangement links TRBV2 to TRBJ2-2; 7 nucleotides line up with TRBD1. Germline loops: CDR1 SNHLY, CDR2 FYNNEI. The ends lost 1 base at V and 4 bases at J; junction bases unmatched: 9. This CDR3 is 17 amino acids long. The CDR3 protein is CASSEGMTGSSTGELFF. For the CDR3, the DNA is TGTGCCAGCAGTGAAGGTATGACAGGGTCGTCCACCGGGGAGCTGTTTTTT. Together with reference TRBV2 and TRBJ2-2, the CDR3 gives the full variable domain: EPEVTQTPSHQVTQMGQEVILRCVPISNHLYFYWYRQILGQKVEFLVSFYNNEISEKSEIFDDQFSVERPDGSNFTLKIRSTKLEDSAMYFCASSEGMTGSSTGELFFGEGSRLTVL.

The gene calls are TRBV6-5 and TRBJ2-7; 14 nucleotides line up with TRBD2. CDR1 and CDR2 from the germline V gene are MNHEY and SVGAGI. Trimming took 6 bases from V and 2 from J; bases not matched to a gene: 3. CDR3 length: 15 amino acids. The CDR3 loop is CASSLGLAGAYEQYF. The CDR3 coding sequence is TGTGCCAGCAGCTTGGGACTAGCGGGGGCCTACGAGCAGTACTTC.

The CDR3 region is CASTQGSGGLETQYF. The CDR3 DNA sequence: TGCGCCAGCACCCAGGGCTCAGGGGGCCTTGAGACCCAGTACTTC. The rearrangement links TRBV5-1 to TRBJ2-5; 8 bases agree with TRBD1. Germline trimming cut 6 bases from V and 5 bases from J; bases unmatched to any gene: 12. In germline, CDR1 is SGHRS, CDR2 YFSETQ. There are 15 residues in the CDR3.